This TCR beta chain comes out of a study of cytomegalovirus exposure and HLA in healthy donors (TCRdb year 2017). Looking at the study overall: According to an earlier analysis of 587 of the donors, 150 million to 200 million T cells yielded some 120 million unique TCR beta sequences and about 300 Gb of sequence data. Approximately 310 gigabases of sequencing data and 91 million or so unique TCR sequences made up an early release that covered approximately 620 HLA-typed donors. Of the roughly 400 genotyped donors, less than 90% were placed in the genetic ancestry cluster associated with self-reported Caucasian donors. The study aimed to test whether signatures of past pathogen exposure could be identified by cataloging public T cell receptors. The study used immunosequencing to profile the T cell repertoires of approximately 690 subjects and linked those repertoires to cytomegalovirus serostatus. A separate validation cohort of over a hundred different subjects was used in addition to the roughly 700-subject first cohort. To predict cytomegalovirus infection status, the study combined high-throughput TCR immunosequencing, statistical association of individual TCRs with disease status, and machine learning. To study patterns of TCR occurrence, a later analysis re-analyzed previously published TCR beta repertoires from more than 550 donors and added high-resolution HLA genotyping. The later analysis used no new phenotypic data to find candidate immune exposures, relying instead on TCR beta sequences and their occurrence across donors. An earlier analysis of 500 to 750 of the donors applied high-throughput TCR beta sequencing to assess whether each TCR beta V gene segment acted as functional or pseudogenic. Donor age, sex, ethnicity and CMV serostatus were compiled alongside the repertoire data. Genome-wide SNP genotypes for about 65% of the 666 donors were used in a later genetic analysis, which treated that subset as a discovery cohort. All discovery cohort repertoires had been generated on a single sequencing platform. HLA typing covered class I and class II loci at four-digit resolution. The number of typed donors differed by locus: 629-630 for A, B, C, DRB1 and DQB1; approximately 530 for DQA1; over 600 for DPA1; and approximately 450 for DPB1. Four to six DR-DQ haplotypes were handled as single units for association and clustering, since linkage in the cohort was strong. Among some 400 genotyped donors of the cohort, an average of around 240,000 unique TCR beta nucleotide sequences were sequenced per donor, 15% to 20% of them non-productive. What the study reported, not specific to this receptor: A further reported finding was that TCR beta sequences accurately predicted the HLA-A and HLA-B alleles for most subjects in the first cohort. HLA typing was unavailable for some donors at each locus, so association tests used only the typed subset. The study listed 164 TCR beta chains as associated with cytomegalovirus. A later analysis associated about 17,000 TCR beta sequences with specific HLA alleles at a false discovery rate of 0.05. Compared with the roughly 670-donor mean, donors in an Asian-associated ancestry cluster had fewer N-insertions in productive TCRs, according to a later genetic analysis. Broadly in line with IMGT annotations, most TCR beta V segments showed up in productive rearrangements about 87% or about 30% of the time in an earlier analysis of several hundred of the donors. A cluster of highly shared sequence variants was judged likely to represent a technical artifact of the sequencing pipeline. The earlier analysis of approximately 590 of the donors excluded fewer than 20 rarely observed V segments, including chromosome 9 orphons, because counts were too low. It was suggested by the authors that the approach could potentially be generalized to other disease states and immunological phenotypes. The classifier was reported to diagnose cytomegalovirus status with high specificity and sensitivity in both the original and validation cohorts. When HLA alleles, especially DR and DQ, strongly co-occurred, attributing TCR associations to individual alleles was difficult. The cohort was sequenced for TCR beta chains only, and without alpha or paired-chain data the features that could be detected were limited. Some IMGT-functional V segments, including TRBV6-2 and TRBV6-3, could not be distinguished by the 87-base-pair reads and were therefore excluded. Most TCR sequences were observed very rarely across donors, whereas some public TCRs were present in many individuals. A later analysis found that TCR association rates varied across HLA loci, with DRB1 alleles showing the most associated TCRs and HLA-C alleles the fewest. In a later analysis, HLA-associated TCR beta chains showed more clonal expansion and lower generation probabilities than non-associated chains that were equally common. Most CMV-associated TCR beta chains appeared to be HLA-restricted in a later analysis, and the HLA associations seemed to be driven largely by CMV exposure. An association between a missense DCLRE1C variant and V-gene and J-gene trimming of TCR beta chains was found in a later genetic analysis and replicated in an independent cohort. In a later analysis, several top co-occurrence clusters were reported to appear linked to parvovirus B19, influenza, CMV and Epstein-Barr virus. Linkage disequilibrium might explain the correlated functional status among segregating V segments, but an unknown experimental factor could not be ruled out. For the cohort, immune exposure information was limited to CMV serostatus. In vitro tests confirmed that a few of the cytomegalovirus-associated TCR beta chains recognize cytomegalovirus antigens. Sequencing depth was assumed to be roughly uniform across donors in the presence/absence analyses, though that assumption may not hold.

In total, around 600 healthy bone marrow donors made up the cohort. At the time of sampling, all cohort members were nominally healthy, though unrecorded immune exposures were likely present. The donor was CMV seronegative and belonged to the group of several hundred seronegative cohort members. A peripheral blood sample was provided by each donor, and peripheral blood mononuclear cells were used for TCR beta sequencing. Genomic DNA extraction from the blood cell samples was performed with the Qiagen DNeasy Blood Extraction Kit. To note about this clone: No antigen is known for it.

Library preparation employed the immunoSEQ multiplex PCR assay. For the multiplex PCR, a mixture combining 60 forward primers for TCR Vbeta segments and 13 reverse primers for TCR Jbeta segments was used. Amplification of the CDR3 region of rearranged TCR beta genes was performed with a multiplex PCR assay on genomic DNA. On the Illumina HiSeq System, the amplified TCR beta libraries were sequenced as 87-base-pair reads. On the study's bioinformatics: In a later analysis, around 80 million unique TCR beta chains were counted across the approximately 640 repertoires, and about 9.9 million of these chains were shared by at least two donors. Raw reads were error-corrected and collapsed into unique sequences with a nearest-neighbor algorithm that merged closely related sequences to remove PCR and sequencing errors. CDR3 sequences were aligned to IMGT reference sequences to assign V, D and J gene segments. For a sequence to be retained, a match of at least six nucleotides to both a V gene segment and a J gene segment was required. Rearrangements were classified as productive when the CDR3 lacked stop codons and remained in frame with V and J, and all other rearrangements were classified as non-productive. Following IMGT convention, CDR3 was defined as the stretch from the second conserved V-encoded cysteine up to the conserved J-encoded phenylalanine. In an earlier analysis of around 600 of the donors, sequences lacking an unambiguous match to a single V gene segment were excluded. In an earlier analysis of roughly 600 of the donors, a V segment was called functional when productive rearrangements were above 56.7%, and segregating when the standard deviation between donors exceeded 5%. A statistical classification framework was built for diagnosing cytomegalovirus status from the catalog of TCR beta chain sequences. A later analysis assigned V and J genes by comparing TCR nucleotide sequences with IMGT/GENE-DB human TR gene sequences. The TCRdist pipeline was used in a later analysis to assign CDR3 sequences and most-parsimonious VDJ recombination scenarios. In a later analysis, each TCR beta chain was defined by its CDR3 amino acid sequence together with its V-gene family, and reads lacking a unique V-gene family were excluded. A later analysis removed roughly 590 highly shared, low-generation-probability nucleotide sequences to deal with suspected cross-contamination and a sequencing artifact. A later analysis calculated a clonal expansion index for each public chain from normalized within-repertoire ranks of inferred template counts. In a later analysis, generation probabilities were computed using a VDJ recombination model fitted to out-of-frame rearrangements, and the results were checked against IGoR. A later analysis scored TCR-TCR, TCR-HLA and TCR-CMV co-occurrence with hypergeometric tests, applying a repertoire-size bias correction to TCR pairs. A later analysis estimated false discovery rates by permuting HLA or CMV assignments 20 times. In a later analysis, co-occurring TCRs were grouped using DBSCAN, and TCRdist sequence similarity was added for clustering within HLA-allele-positive subsets. Co-occurrence clustering excluded repertoires with fewer than 30,000 or more than 120,000 public chains, plus five with anomalous nucleotide sharing. TCRdb mirrors the immuneACCESS table, restricted to in-frame sequences. Some clones are absent from its copies; in checked studies, under half trace to an unresolved V gene, and the reason for the others is unknown. That table supplies the V and J calls and clone size; D and trimming were determined from the DNA. The sample's records list 150,000 to 250,000 clones. Jointly, the top ten make up roughly 0.74% of the sample.

Cut back by 0 bases and 0 bases, the V and J ends lie 13 bases apart. From the cysteine through the phenylalanine, the CDR3 covers 16 amino acids. The read is trimmed to its CDR3 DNA, 48 bases read in frame from base 1. The germline V gene (reference sequence) gives CDR1 as SGHNT and CDR2 as YYREEE. This chain is built from TRBV5-4 and TRBJ2-7; the D gene cannot be resolved reliably. The TCR was taken from a boy between 5 and 17 years old in good health and CMV-seronegative. Sequencing was performed on PBMCs. The CDR3 loop reads CASSLGVGGTSYEQYF. The sequence in DNA is TGTGCCAGCAGCTTGGGCGTTGGCGGTACCTCCTACGAGCAGTACTTC.